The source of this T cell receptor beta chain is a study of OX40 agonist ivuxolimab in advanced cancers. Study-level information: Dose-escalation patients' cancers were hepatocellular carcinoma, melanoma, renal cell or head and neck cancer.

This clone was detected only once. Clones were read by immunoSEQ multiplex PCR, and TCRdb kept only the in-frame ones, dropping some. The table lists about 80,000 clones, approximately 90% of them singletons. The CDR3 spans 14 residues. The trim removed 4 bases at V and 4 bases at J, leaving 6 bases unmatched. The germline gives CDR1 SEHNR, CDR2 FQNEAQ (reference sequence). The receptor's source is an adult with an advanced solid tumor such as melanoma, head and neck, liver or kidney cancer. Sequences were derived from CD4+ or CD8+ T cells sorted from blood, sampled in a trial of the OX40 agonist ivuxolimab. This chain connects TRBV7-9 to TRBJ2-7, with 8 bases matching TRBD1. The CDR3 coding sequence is TGTGCCAGCAGCTCTAGGGACAGGAATTACGAGCAGTACTTC. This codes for CASSSRDRNYEQYF.